A selection of T cell receptor beta chains follows, all from one sample in a study of OX40 agonist ivuxolimab in advanced cancers. TCRdb's table, derived via immunoSEQ multiplex PCR, lists solely in-frame clones and lacks some. Of 150,000 to 190,000 clones in the sample, approximately 94% were seen once. The sequencing used CD4+ or CD8+ T cells sorted from blood, collected in a trial of the OX40 agonist ivuxolimab. These receptors were taken from an adult with an advanced solid tumor such as melanoma, head and neck, liver or kidney cancer. Both conserved end residues are part of each CDR3. Clone size is given for some rows only: seen once, a few or many times, or a class if the clone is expanded.

size: .; V: TRBV9; J: TRBJ2-3; CDR3: CASSAVGQTQYF
size: .; V: TRBV19; J: TRBJ1-3; CDR3: CASSGPTHSGNTIYF
size: .; V: TRBV19; J: TRBJ2-2; CDR3: CASSLLGIGGELFF
size: .; V: TRBV11-2; J: TRBJ2-5; CDR3: CASSLQGYETQYF
size: .; V: TRBV30; J: TRBJ1-1; CDR3: CAWSRAFGAFF
size: .; V: TRBV19; J: TRBJ2-3; CDR3: CASSMGGFTDTQYF
size: .; V: TRBV7-8; J: TRBJ1-5; CDR3: CASSSGDMGSNQPQHF
size: .; V: TRBV18; J: TRBJ1-5; CDR3: CASSAFVQGNSNQPQHF
size: .; V: TRBV7-2; J: TRBJ2-7; CDR3: CASSSPVTGAYEQYF
size: .; V: TRBV21-1; J: TRBJ1-4; CDR3: CAIPDMGNEKLFF
size: .; V: TRBV7-8; J: TRBJ1-6; CDR3: CACRPTGDSPLHF
size: .; V: TRBV12-5; J: TRBJ2-4; CDR3: CASGLGGDKNIQYF
size: .; V: TRBV10-3; J: TRBJ2-1; CDR3: CAISEFGREGRNEQFF
size: .; V: TRBV6-1; J: TRBJ1-1; CDR3: CASRVTQVTEAFF
size: .; V: TRBV21-1; J: TRBJ2-5; CDR3: CASTPPGTGTRKSQETQYF
size: once; V: TRBV28; J: TRBJ1-2; CDR3: CASSQNGQGAEFYTF
size: .; V: TRBV5-6; J: TRBJ2-3; CDR3: CASSLAWLAGGPLTDTQYF
size: .; V: TRBV6-1; J: TRBJ1-1; CDR3: CASREELSANTEAFF
size: .; V: TRBV29-1; J: TRBJ1-1; CDR3: CSVGRSQLEAFF
size: .; V: TRBV7-2; J: TRBJ1-4; CDR3: CASSSYRNEKLFF
size: few; V: TRBV7-9; J: TRBJ1-5; CDR3: CASSLGGSLNSNQPQHF
size: .; V: TRBV7-3; J: TRBJ2-7; CDR3: CASSLEGGGEQYF
size: .; V: TRBV5-1; J: TRBJ2-6; CDR3: CASSFFPEQLAGANVLTF
size: .; V: TRBV7-9; J: TRBJ1-3; CDR3: CASSHWGRGLLLSGNTIYF
size: once; V: TRBV9; J: TRBJ1-4; CDR3: CASSPRTGNNEKLFF
size: .; V: TRBV6-5; J: TRBJ1-2; CDR3: CASSYAPAGGGQGYTF
size: .; V: TRBV6-5; J: TRBJ1-1; CDR3: CASSPRDRNTEAFF
size: .; V: TRBV20-1; J: TRBJ2-1; CDR3: CSAREVNEQFF
size: .; V: TRBV23-1; J: TRBJ2-7; CDR3: CASRGQPAGGPYEQYF
size: .; V: TRBV7-2; J: TRBJ1-5; CDR3: CASSYVANQPQHF
size: .; V: TRBV11-2; J: TRBJ2-3; CDR3: CASSIPGADTQYF
size: .; V: TRBV9; J: TRBJ1-3; CDR3: CASSPFGDISGNTIYF
size: .; V: TRBV19; J: TRBJ2-4; CDR3: CATSPGSLAKNIQYF
size: .; V: TRBV9; J: TRBJ1-6; CDR3: CASSPSGGFNSPLHF
size: .; V: TRBV29-1; J: TRBJ2-3; CDR3: CSVRASGTDTQYF
size: .; V: TRBV5-6; J: TRBJ2-5; CDR3: CASSKGTGGSQYF
size: .; V: TRBV23-1; J: TRBJ2-7; CDR3: CASSQSGREGDEQYF